This T cell receptor beta chain originates from a study of metastatic and nonmetastatic thyroid tumors. Not a single patient had been given any form of treatment at any point before undergoing thyroid surgery. With MiXCR, TCRdb called clones anew from the PCR reads. Of roughly 6,200 clones listed, approximately 32% are singletons. The CDR3 spans 13 residues. Trimming took 4 bases from V and 1 from J, leaving 8 bases between them. From germline, CDR1 is SGHRS and CDR2 YFSETQ. This rearrangement joins TRBV5-1 to TRBJ1-2, with D hard to call. What was sequenced was adjacent normal tissue. The clonotype originates from a female donor with papillary thyroid cancer or a benign thyroid nodule (not recorded which). Some clones in this sample may be carry-over from other donors' samples. The CDR3 reads CASSHDNNYGYTF. CDR3 nucleotides: TGCGCCAGCAGCCATGACAATAACTATGGCTACACCTTC. The complete variable domain, with remaining parts taken from reference TRBV5-1 and TRBJ1-2, reads KAGVTQTPRYLIKTRGQQVTLSCSPISGHRSVSWYQQTPGQGLQFLFEYFSETQRNKGNFPGRFSGRQFSNSRSEMNVSTLELGDSALYLCASSHDNNYGYTFGSGTRLTVV.